This entry lists 9 T cell receptor beta chains sequenced from one sample in a study of blood T cell repertoires in COVID-19. The protocol was immunoSEQ multiplex PCR, while the TCRdb copy is restricted to in-frame clones and leaves out a portion. The profile covers 100,000 to 150,000 clones, with approximately 86% appearing a single time and about an eighth taken by the ten largest. The specimen sequenced was peripheral blood. The receptor source for this set is an older woman with COVID-19, enrolled during active disease.

A note on this clone: The same CDR3 is also encoded by other DNA sequences in this sample. The chain couples TRBV3-1 (or the pseudogene TRBV3-2) to TRBJ1-2; no definite D call. V was cut by 4 bases and J by 8 bases, with 14 bases left in between. The germline CDR1 and CDR2 sequences are LGHDT and YNNKEL (reference sequence). CDR3 length equals 13 residues. The CDR3 is CASSLRARSGYTF. The CDR3 DNA reads TGTGCCAGCAGCCTAAGAGCGAGGAGCGGCTACACCTTC.

The chain links TRBV11-3 to TRBJ2-3; weak D call: TRBD2 (6 bases). There are 15 residues in the CDR3. In germline, CDR1 is SGHNT, CDR2 YENEEA. V lost 5 bases to trimming and J lost 5 bases, with 17 bases between them. The CDR3 protein is CASSPGGRRVDTQYF. The CDR3 DNA reads TGTGCCAGCAGCCCCGGGGGACGGAGGGTAGATACGCAGTATTTT.

A single count supports this clone. The gene calls are TRBV5-5 and TRBJ2-7, with TRBD1 matching 7 bases. CDR1 and CDR2 from the germline V gene are SGHKS and YYEKEE (reference sequence). Trimming cost V 0 bases and J 5 bases; bases outside gene matches: 5. The CDR3 is made up of 14 amino acids. CDR3 sequence: CASSLVTGSDEQYF. For the CDR3, the DNA is TGTGCCAGCAGCTTGGTGACAGGGTCAGACGAGCAGTACTTC.

The V and J genes are TRBV28 and TRBJ1-5; D perhaps matches TRBD1 (5 bases). Per the germline V gene, CDR1 is MDHEN and CDR2 is SYDVKM. The V end lost 1 base, the J end lost 2 bases, and 12 bases lay between the germline ends. This CDR3 is 16 amino acids long. CDR3 region: CASSLFGGVGNQPQHF. In nucleotides, the CDR3 is TGTGCCAGCAGTTTATTTGGGGGGGTAGGCAATCAGCCCCAGCATTTT.

The chain carries TRBV19 and TRBJ2-7; the D gene is possibly TRBD1 (6 bases). The CDR3 has 13 amino acids. Trimming pared 3 bases from V and 7 bases from J, leaving 13 bases between. The germline gives CDR1 LNHDA, CDR2 SQIVND (reference sequence). The CDR3 nucleotides are TGTGCCAGTAGTATTGCCAGGGGTCGAGAGCAGTACTTC. Its protein is CASSIARGREQYF. The variable domain in full, completed from reference TRBV19 and TRBJ2-7, reads DGGITQSPKYLFRKEGQNVTLSCEQNLNHDAMYWYRQDPGQGLRLIYYSQIVNDFQKGDIAEGYSVSREKKESFPLTVTSAQKNPTAFYLCASSIARGREQYFGPGTRLTVT.

V gene TRBV3-1 (or the pseudogene TRBV3-2) combines with J gene TRBJ2-7; 9 positions match TRBD1. Trimming removed 2 bases from V and 7 bases from J; junction bases left unmatched: 12. Germline V gives CDR1 LGHDT, CDR2 YNNKEL (reference sequence). CDR3 length: 16 amino acids. The CDR3 DNA sequence: TGTGCCAGCAGCCAAAACTCGGGACAGGGATCTGGAGAGCAGTACTTC. This codes for CASSQNSGQGSGEQYF.

The V call is TRBV5-1, the J call TRBJ2-1, with D possibly matching TRBD2 (5 bases). The CDR3 consists of 16 residues. Germline-derived CDR1 and CDR2 are SGHRS and YFSETQ. V gave up 7 bases and J gave up 1 base, with 18 bases separating them. The CDR3 is CASWKGIASSYNEQFF. CDR3 coding DNA: TGCGCCAGCTGGAAAGGGATAGCGAGTTCCTACAATGAGCAGTTCTTC. The variable domain in full, with the rest retrieved from reference TRBV5-1 and TRBJ2-1, is KAGVTQTPRYLIKTRGQQVTLSCSPISGHRSVSWYQQTPGQGLQFLFEYFSETQRNKGNFPGRFSGRQFSNSRSEMNVSTLELGDSALYLCASWKGIASSYNEQFFGPGTRLTVL.

The chain is built from TRBV6-5 and TRBJ2-7, with TRBD1 as a possible D gene (6 bases). CDR1 MNHEY and CDR2 SVGAGI come from the germline V gene. The CDR3 runs 12 residues. V was cut by 5 bases and J by 2 bases, with 7 bases left in between. CDR3 coding DNA: TGTGCCAGCAGTCCAGGGGCCTACGAGCAGTACTTC. It translates to CASSPGAYEQYF.

The chain uses TRBV24-1 and TRBJ2-1, with 9 positions matching TRBD2. V lost 3 bases, J lost 9 bases, and 14 bases stayed unmatched. The CDR3 loop spans 17 amino acids. Germline assignment: CDR1 KGHDR and CDR2 SFDVKD. CDR3 protein: CATSDPSGAGGRLEQFF. CDR3 coding DNA: TGTGCCACCAGTGATCCCTCGGGGGCGGGGGGGCGACTTGAGCAGTTCTTC.